These 10 T cell receptor beta chains came from one sample sequenced in a study of blood T cell repertoires in COVID-19. Generated by immunoSEQ multiplex PCR, the TCRdb table keeps only in-frame clones and is missing some. The sample includes under 300,000 clones, approximately 86% of them seen just once. The sequenced material came from peripheral blood. The receptors were sampled from a woman in her sixties with active or convalescent COVID-19.

This clone was counted only a few times. The rearrangement links TRBV28 to TRBJ2-5; a weak D match, TRBD1 (7 bases). The CDR3 loop spans 18 amino acids. CDR1 and CDR2 from the germline V gene are MDHEN and SYDVKM. V was shortened by 1 base and J by 4 bases, with 22 bases between the two germline ends. The CDR3 sequence: CASSLYAGGGNGGETQYF. The CDR3 nucleotides read TGTGCCAGCAGTTTATACGCAGGAGGGGGCAACGGAGGAGAGACCCAGTACTTC. Together with reference TRBV28 and TRBJ2-5, the CDR3 gives the full variable domain: DVKVTQSSRYLVKRTGEKVFLECVQDMDHENMFWYRQDPGLGLRLIYFSYDVKMKEKGDIPEGYSVSREKKERFSLILESASTNQTSMYLCASSLYAGGGNGGETQYFGPGTRLLVL.

This chain connects TRBV5-1 to TRBJ2-2, with 10 bases identical to TRBD1. The CDR3 runs to 16 residues. V was pared by 0 bases and J by 4 bases, with 3 bases of the junction left unmatched. The germline gives CDR1 SGHRS, CDR2 YFSETQ. CDR3 nucleotide sequence: TGCGCCAGCAGCTTGGGACAGGGGGCGAGCACCGGGGAGCTGTTTTTT. It yields the protein CASSLGQGASTGELFF.

The chain couples TRBV5-8 to TRBJ1-1, with D possibly TRBD1 on 6 matching bases. Looked up from germline, CDR1 is SGHTS and CDR2 is YDEGEE. Trimming removed 4 bases at V and 3 bases at J, with 16 bases between. The CDR3 consists of 15 residues. The CDR3 region is CASSLGTAGDTEAFF. Here the CDR3 DNA reads TGTGCCAGCAGCCTTGGCACTGCAGGGGACACTGAAGCTTTCTTT.

The chain couples TRBV5-4 to TRBJ1-2; TRBD1 aligns across 9 bases. This CDR3 comprises 13 residues. CDR1 and CDR2 from the germline V gene are SGHNT and YYREEE (reference sequence). The CDR3 coding sequence is TGTCCCACCGAGGGGGACAGGGATGATGGCTACACCTTC. It codes for CPTEGDRDDGYTF.

The chain is built from TRBV7-8 and TRBJ2-3, with 13 bases aligning to TRBD2. Trimming took 3 bases from V and 5 from J; bases not matched to a gene: 8. The CDR3 sequence is 17 residues long. Germline loops: CDR1 SGHVS, CDR2 FQNEAQ. The CDR3 sequence is CASSLGLAGTVGDTQYF. The DNA for the CDR3 is TGTGCCAGCAGCTTGGGACTAGCGGGGACTGTGGGAGATACGCAGTATTTT.

The rearrangement joins TRBV6-5 to TRBJ1-2; D is unresolved. CDR3 length: 10 amino acids. Trimming stripped 4 bases from V and 5 bases from J, with 2 bases between. From germline, CDR1 is MNHEY and CDR2 SVGAGI. As DNA, the CDR3 is TGTGCCAGCAGTTTATATGGCTACACCTTC. This encodes CASSLYGYTF.

This clone was seen a single time. The chain couples TRBV28 to TRBJ1-4; D is uncertain. Per the germline V gene, CDR1 is MDHEN and CDR2 is SYDVKM. The V end was cut by 6 bases, the J end by 2 bases, with 7 bases between. The CDR3 runs to 13 residues. DNA for the CDR3: TGTGCCAGCAGGGAGGGCACTAATGAAAAACTGTTTTTT. Amino acids: CASREGTNEKLFF.

This clone was recorded once. The chain is built from TRBV28 and TRBJ1-3, with 8 bases aligning to TRBD1. CDR1 is MDHEN, CDR2 SYDVKM, per germline. V lost 6 bases, J lost 3 bases, and 10 bases stayed unmatched. The length of the CDR3 is 16 residues. The CDR3 reads CASSLGQGGVGNTIYF. The CDR3 nucleotides are TGTGCCAGCAGCCTCGGACAGGGAGGAGTTGGAAACACCATATATTTT.

The CDR3 DNA reads TGTGCCAGCAGTTTTGACTGGAGCTCTGGAAACACCATATATTTT. Its protein product is CASSFDWSSGNTIYF. The gene calls are TRBV27 and TRBJ1-3; D ambiguous. The CDR3 is 15 amino acids. Germline V gene data show CDR1 as MNHEY and CDR2 as SMNVEV (reference sequence). Trimming shortened V by 3 bases and J by 0 bases, and 9 bases separated the two germline ends.

The chain couples TRBV3-1 (or the pseudogene TRBV3-2) to TRBJ1-2, with D possibly TRBD1 on 5 matching bases. CDR3 length: 13 residues. Germline-derived CDR1 and CDR2 are LGHDT and YNNKEL (reference sequence). V shed 7 bases and J shed 8 bases, with 17 bases lying between them. The CDR3: CASTPPGRGGYTF. The CDR3 DNA is TGTGCCAGCACCCCTCCCGGGCGGGGCGGCTACACCTTC.